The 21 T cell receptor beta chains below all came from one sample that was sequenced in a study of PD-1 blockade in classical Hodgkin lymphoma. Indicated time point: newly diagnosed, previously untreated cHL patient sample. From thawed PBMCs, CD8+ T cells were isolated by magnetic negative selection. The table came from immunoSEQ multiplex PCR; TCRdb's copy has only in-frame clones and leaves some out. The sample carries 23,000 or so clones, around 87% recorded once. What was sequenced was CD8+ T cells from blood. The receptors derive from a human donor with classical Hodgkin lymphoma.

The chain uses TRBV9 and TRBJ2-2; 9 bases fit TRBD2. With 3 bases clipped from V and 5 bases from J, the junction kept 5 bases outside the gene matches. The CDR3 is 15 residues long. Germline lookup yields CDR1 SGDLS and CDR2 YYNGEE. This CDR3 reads CASSAKREATGELFF. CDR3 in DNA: TGTGCCAGCAGCGCCAAGCGGGAGGCAACCGGGGAGCTGTTTTTT.

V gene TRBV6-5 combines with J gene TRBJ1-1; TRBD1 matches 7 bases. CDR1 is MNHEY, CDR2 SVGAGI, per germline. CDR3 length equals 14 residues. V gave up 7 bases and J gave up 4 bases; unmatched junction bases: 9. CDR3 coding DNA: TGTGCCAGCACCCCTATAACAGGGGCCACTGAAGCTTTCTTT. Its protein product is CASTPITGATEAFF.

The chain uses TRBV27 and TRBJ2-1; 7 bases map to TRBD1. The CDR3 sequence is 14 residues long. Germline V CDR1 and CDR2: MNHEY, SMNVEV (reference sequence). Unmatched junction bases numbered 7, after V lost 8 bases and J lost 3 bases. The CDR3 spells CASCAAGGYNEQFF. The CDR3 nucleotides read TGTGCCAGCTGCGCGGCAGGGGGCTACAATGAGCAGTTCTTC.

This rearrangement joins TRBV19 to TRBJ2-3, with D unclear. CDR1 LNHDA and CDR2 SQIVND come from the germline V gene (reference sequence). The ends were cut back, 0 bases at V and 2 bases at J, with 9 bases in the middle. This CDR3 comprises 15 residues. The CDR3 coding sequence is TGTGCCAGTAGTATAGACCCTCGATTCACAGATACGCAGTATTTT. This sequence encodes CASSIDPRFTDTQYF.

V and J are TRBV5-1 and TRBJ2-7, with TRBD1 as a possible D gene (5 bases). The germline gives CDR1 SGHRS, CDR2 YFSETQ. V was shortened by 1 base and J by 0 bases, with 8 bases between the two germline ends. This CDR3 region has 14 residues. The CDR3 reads CASSLRQPSYEQYF. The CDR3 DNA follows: TGCGCCAGCAGCTTGCGACAGCCCTCCTACGAGCAGTACTTC.

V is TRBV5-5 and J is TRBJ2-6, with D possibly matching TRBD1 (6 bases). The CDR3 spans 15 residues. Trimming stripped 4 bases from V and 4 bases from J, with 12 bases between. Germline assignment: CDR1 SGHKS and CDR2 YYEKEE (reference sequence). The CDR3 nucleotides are TGTGCCAGCAGCATAGGGGGACCCGGGGCCAACGTCCTGACTTTC. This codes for CASSIGGPGANVLTF.

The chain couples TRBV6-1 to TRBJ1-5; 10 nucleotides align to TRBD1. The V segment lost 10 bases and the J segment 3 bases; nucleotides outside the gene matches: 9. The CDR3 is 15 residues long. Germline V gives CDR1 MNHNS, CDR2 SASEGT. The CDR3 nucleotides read TGTGCCACCTCGACCGGGACAGGGGTCAATCAGCCCCAGCATTTT. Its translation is CATSTGTGVNQPQHF.

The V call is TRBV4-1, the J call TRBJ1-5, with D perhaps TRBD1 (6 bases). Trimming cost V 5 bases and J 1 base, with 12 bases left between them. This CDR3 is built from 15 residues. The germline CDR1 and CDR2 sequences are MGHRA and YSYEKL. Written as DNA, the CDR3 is TGCGCCAGCAGCGGCCAGGGGCGAAGCAATCAGCCCCAGCATTTT. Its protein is CASSGQGRSNQPQHF.

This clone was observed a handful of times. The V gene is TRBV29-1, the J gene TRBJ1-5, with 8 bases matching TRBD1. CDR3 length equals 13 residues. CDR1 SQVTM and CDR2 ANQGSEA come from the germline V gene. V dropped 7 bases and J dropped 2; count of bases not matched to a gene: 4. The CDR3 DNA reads TGCAGCGCAGGACAGGGCGGCAATCAGCCCCAGCATTTT. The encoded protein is CSAGQGGNQPQHF. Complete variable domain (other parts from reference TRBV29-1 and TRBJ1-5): SAVISQKPSRDICQRGTSLTIQCQVDSQVTMMFWYRQQPGQSLTLIATANQGSEATYESGFVIDKFPISRPNLTFSTLTVSNMSPEDSSIYLCSAGQGGNQPQHFGDGTRLSIL.

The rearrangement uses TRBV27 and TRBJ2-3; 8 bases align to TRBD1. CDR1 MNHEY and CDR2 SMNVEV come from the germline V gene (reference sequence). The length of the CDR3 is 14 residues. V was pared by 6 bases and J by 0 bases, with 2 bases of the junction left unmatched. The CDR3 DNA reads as TGTGCCAGCAGCAGACAGGGGAGCACAGATACGCAGTATTTT. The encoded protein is CASSRQGSTDTQYF.

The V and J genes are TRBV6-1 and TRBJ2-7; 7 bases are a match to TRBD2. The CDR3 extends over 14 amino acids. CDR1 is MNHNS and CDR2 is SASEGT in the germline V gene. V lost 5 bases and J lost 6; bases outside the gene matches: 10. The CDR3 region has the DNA TGTGCCAGCAGTTCTAAGTTAGCGGGTGGCGAGCAGTACTTC. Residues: CASSSKLAGGEQYF.

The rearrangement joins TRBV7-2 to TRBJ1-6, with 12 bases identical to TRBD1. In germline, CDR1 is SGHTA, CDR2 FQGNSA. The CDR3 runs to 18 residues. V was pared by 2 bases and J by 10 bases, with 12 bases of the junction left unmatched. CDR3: CASSLLPGQGAEESPLHF. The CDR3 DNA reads TGTGCCAGCAGCTTATTGCCGGGACAGGGGGCGGAGGAGTCACCCCTCCACTTT.

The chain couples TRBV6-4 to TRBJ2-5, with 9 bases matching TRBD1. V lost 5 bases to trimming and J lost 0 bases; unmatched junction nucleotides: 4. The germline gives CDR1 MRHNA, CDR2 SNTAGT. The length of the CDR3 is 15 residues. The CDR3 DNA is TGTGCCAGCAGTCTGACAGGGGGGGACCAAGAGACCCAGTACTTC. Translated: CASSLTGGDQETQYF.

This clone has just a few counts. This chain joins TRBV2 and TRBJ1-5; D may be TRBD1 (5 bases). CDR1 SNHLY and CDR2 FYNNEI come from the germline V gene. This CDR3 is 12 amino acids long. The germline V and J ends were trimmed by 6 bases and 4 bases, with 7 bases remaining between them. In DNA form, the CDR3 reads TGTGCCAGCAGCTACAGGAATCAGCCCCAGCATTTT. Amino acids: CASSYRNQPQHF.

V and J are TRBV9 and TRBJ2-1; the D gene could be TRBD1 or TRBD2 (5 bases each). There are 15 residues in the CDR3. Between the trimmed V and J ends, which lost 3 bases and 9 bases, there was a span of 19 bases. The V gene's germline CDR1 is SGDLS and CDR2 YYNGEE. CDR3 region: CASSAHRGSRGEQFF. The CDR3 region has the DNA TGTGCCAGCAGCGCCCACCGAGGGAGTAGGGGTGAGCAGTTCTTC.

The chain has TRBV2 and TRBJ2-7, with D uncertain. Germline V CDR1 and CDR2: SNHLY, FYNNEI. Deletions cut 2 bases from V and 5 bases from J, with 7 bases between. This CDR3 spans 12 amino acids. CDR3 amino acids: CASSEWKDEQYF. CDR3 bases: TGTGCCAGCAGTGAATGGAAGGACGAGCAGTACTTC.

This CDR3 reads CASSVDTGQETQYF. In DNA form, the CDR3 reads TGTGCCAGCAGCGTAGACACAGGCCAAGAGACCCAGTACTTC. The chain uses TRBV9 and TRBJ2-5, with D tentatively TRBD1 (5 bases). The CDR3 totals 14 residues. Germline V CDR1 and CDR2: SGDLS, YYNGEE. V was trimmed by 0 bases and J by 1 base, leaving 7 bases between them.

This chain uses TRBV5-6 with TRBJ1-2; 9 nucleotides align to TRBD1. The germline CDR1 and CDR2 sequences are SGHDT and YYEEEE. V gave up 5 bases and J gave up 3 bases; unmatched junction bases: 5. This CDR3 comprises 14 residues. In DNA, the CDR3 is TGTGCCAGCAGAATCGGGACAGGGTACTATGGCTACACCTTC. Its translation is CASRIGTGYYGYTF.

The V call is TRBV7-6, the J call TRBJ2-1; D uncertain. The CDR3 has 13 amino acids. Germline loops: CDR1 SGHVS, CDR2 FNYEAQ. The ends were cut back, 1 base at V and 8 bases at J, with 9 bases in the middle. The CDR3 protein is CASSLVEVDEQFF. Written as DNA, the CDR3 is TGTGCCAGCAGCTTAGTTGAGGTCGATGAGCAGTTCTTC.

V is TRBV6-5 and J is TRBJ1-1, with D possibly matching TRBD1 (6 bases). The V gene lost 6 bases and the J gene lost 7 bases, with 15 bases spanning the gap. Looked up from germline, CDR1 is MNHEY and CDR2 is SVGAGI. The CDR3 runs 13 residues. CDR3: CASSHPGGVEAFF. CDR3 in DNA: TGTGCCAGCAGCCACCCCGGGGGCGTTGAAGCTTTCTTT.

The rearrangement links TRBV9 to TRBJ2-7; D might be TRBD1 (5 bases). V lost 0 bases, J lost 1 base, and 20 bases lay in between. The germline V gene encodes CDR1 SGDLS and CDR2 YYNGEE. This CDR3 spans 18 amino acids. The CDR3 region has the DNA TGTGCCAGCAGCGTAGCTCCATTAGGCCCAGGGTCTTCCTACGAGCAGTACTTC. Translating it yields CASSVAPLGPGSSYEQYF.